These 17 T cell receptor beta chains were all obtained from the same sample, sequenced in a study of cytomegalovirus exposure and HLA in healthy donors. Assay: immunoSEQ multiplex PCR; the TCRdb copy retains only in-frame clones and omits some. The sample includes about 64,000 clones, 85% to 95% of them seen just once. Material for sequencing was PBMCs. The receptors originated from a woman younger than 30 in good health and CMV-seropositive.

The chain couples TRBV6-1 to TRBJ2-7, with TRBD2 matching over 9 bases. V lost 1 base and J lost 2; bases outside the gene matches: 3. The CDR3 runs to 15 residues. Germline V gene sequence: CDR1 MNHNS, CDR2 SASEGT. This CDR3 is CASSEEGGGAYEQYF. CDR3 DNA sequence: TGTGCCAGCAGTGAAGAGGGCGGGGGGGCCTACGAGCAGTACTTC.

The sample holds one count of this clone. The chain links TRBV10-2 to TRBJ2-7; the match to TRBD2 covers 8 bases. The junction had 2 bases not matched to a gene; V was cut back by 0 bases and J by 4 bases. Germline values: CDR1 WSHSY, CDR2 SAAADI. This CDR3 region has 14 residues. The CDR3 sequence is CASSESAGGYEQYF. The CDR3 DNA sequence: TGCGCCAGCAGTGAGTCGGCGGGAGGTTACGAGCAGTACTTC.

The chain joins TRBV5-1 to TRBJ2-5; perhaps TRBD1 as D (6 bases). The germline gives CDR1 SGHRS, CDR2 YFSETQ. This CDR3 has 16 amino acids. Trimming took 3 bases from V and 3 from J, leaving 18 bases between them. CDR3 DNA: TGCGCCAGCAGCTGGGGGCGAGGGAAGGGGAAAGAGACCCAGTACTTC. Translation: CASSWGRGKGKETQYF.

This clone has a handful of counts. This chain uses TRBV19 with TRBJ1-2; TRBD1 aligns across 7 bases. The CDR3 runs 12 residues. Unmatched junction bases numbered 8, after V lost 8 bases and J lost 8 bases. The germline gives CDR1 LNHDA, CDR2 SQIVND (reference sequence). CDR3 sequence reads: CASVRGSDGYTF. Here the CDR3 DNA reads TGTGCCAGTGTCAGGGGGTCGGACGGCTACACCTTC. The full variable domain, with the rest looked up from reference TRBV19 and TRBJ1-2, is DGGITQSPKYLFRKEGQNVTLSCEQNLNHDAMYWYRQDPGQGLRLIYYSQIVNDFQKGDIAEGYSVSREKKESFPLTVTSAQKNPTAFYLCASVRGSDGYTFGSGTRLTVV.

The genes are TRBV4-1 and TRBJ2-3; D perhaps matches TRBD2 (7 bases). CDR3 length: 17 residues. CDR1 is MGHRA, CDR2 YSYEKL, per germline. Trimming stripped 4 bases from V and 1 base from J, with 18 bases between. For the CDR3, the DNA is TGCGCCAGCAGCCTCAAGGGGCCGGGGGGCCGCACAGATACGCAGTATTTT. It is translated as CASSLKGPGGRTDTQYF.

The V call is TRBV6-1, the J call TRBJ2-3, with TRBD2 identical over 12 bases. This CDR3 has 17 amino acids. The V gene's germline CDR1 is MNHNS and CDR2 SASEGT. With 2 bases clipped from V and 6 bases from J, the junction kept 9 bases outside the gene matches. For the CDR3, the DNA is TGTGCCAGCAGTGAAAGGTCTAGCGGGAGGGCCTGGGATACGCAGTATTTT. Translated, it gives CASSERSSGRAWDTQYF.

V usage is TRBV9 and J usage is TRBJ2-3; a weak D match, TRBD2 (6 bases). This CDR3 is built from 15 residues. Trimming shortened V by 3 bases and J by 0 bases, and 11 bases separated the two germline ends. Germline V gene lookup returns CDR1 SGDLS and CDR2 YYNGEE. The CDR3 region is CASSANGGSTDTQYF. The CDR3, as DNA: TGTGCCAGCAGCGCGAATGGGGGGAGCACAGATACGCAGTATTTT.

This clone was recorded only once. V and J are TRBV10-3 and TRBJ2-2, with D uncertain. The V end lost 0 bases, the J end lost 4 bases, and 12 bases lay between the germline ends. This CDR3 has 16 amino acids. Looked up from germline, CDR1 is ENHRY and CDR2 is SYGVKD. CDR3 nucleotide sequence: TGTGCCATCAGTGAGTCGCTAGACCTAATCACCGGGGAGCTGTTTTTT. Translating gives CAISESLDLITGELFF.

This rearrangement joins TRBV5-4 to TRBJ2-7, with TRBD2 matching 13 bases. V shed 4 bases, J shed 7 bases, and the junction held 11 bases outside the gene matches. The CDR3 consists of 16 residues. Germline-derived CDR1 and CDR2 are SGHNT and YYREEE (reference sequence). In DNA, the CDR3 is TGTGCCAGCAGCCAAGGACTAGCGGGGGATGGATGGGAGCAGTACTTC. This translates into CASSQGLAGDGWEQYF.

This rearrangement joins TRBV18 to TRBJ1-5; no clear D. The CDR3 runs to 15 residues. Germline lookup yields CDR1 KGHSH and CDR2 LQKENI. V lost 1 base to trimming and J lost 0 bases, with 7 bases between them. CDR3 sequence reads: CASSPLADSNQPQHF. DNA for the CDR3: TGTGCCAGCTCACCACTGGCGGATAGCAATCAGCCCCAGCATTTT.

The CDR3 region is CASSGREVAGEQFF. The DNA for the CDR3 is TGCGCCAGCTCCGGGCGGGAGGTAGCTGGGGAGCAGTTCTTC. The chain employs TRBV5-1 and TRBJ2-1; 8 nucleotides match TRBD2. The length of the CDR3 is 14 residues. Germline trimming cut 7 bases from V and 10 bases from J; bases unmatched to any gene: 13. Germline loops: CDR1 SGHRS, CDR2 YFSETQ.

V is TRBV30 and J is TRBJ2-3; 13 bases are a match to TRBD2. Germline-derived CDR1 and CDR2 are GTSNPN and SVGIG (reference sequence). There are 19 residues in the CDR3. The trim removed 3 bases at V and 6 bases at J, leaving 18 bases unmatched. In DNA, the CDR3 is TGTGCCTGGAGATCAAAGGTCTTCCGGACTAGCGGGAGCGTGGATACGCAGTATTTT. Its protein is CAWRSKVFRTSGSVDTQYF.

The V call is TRBV6-5, the J call TRBJ2-2; maybe TRBD1 (5 bases). The CDR3 totals 15 residues. Trimming took 2 bases from V and 6 from J, leaving 13 bases between them. Germline V lookup: CDR1 MNHEY, CDR2 SVGAGI. The CDR3 DNA is TGTGCCAGCAGTTACGCCGCCGGCAGGGCCGGGGAGCTGTTTTTT. As protein: CASSYAAGRAGELFF.

The rearrangement links TRBV5-1 to TRBJ1-1, with D possibly matching TRBD1 (6 bases). This CDR3 is 14 amino acids long. Germline V gives CDR1 SGHRS, CDR2 YFSETQ. Trimming stripped 4 bases from V and 1 base from J, with 11 bases between. The CDR3 here is CASSRTAGNTEAFF. CDR3 bases: TGCGCCAGCAGCAGGACAGCCGGGAACACTGAAGCTTTCTTT. The whole variable domain, filled in from reference TRBV5-1 and TRBJ1-1, reads KAGVTQTPRYLIKTRGQQVTLSCSPISGHRSVSWYQQTPGQGLQFLFEYFSETQRNKGNFPGRFSGRQFSNSRSEMNVSTLELGDSALYLCASSRTAGNTEAFFGQGTRLTVV.

Worth noting for this clone: Given the absence of the conserved phenylalanine or tryptophan at the CDR3 end, a read error is likely. It is unclear where the CDR3 begins or ends on the DNA, so no DNA is shown, and the CDR3 is as TCRdb lists it. The chain has TRBV2 and TRBJ2-7; TRBD2 is the table's D call and was not checked against the DNA. Germline CDR1 reads SNHLY; CDR2 reads FYNNEI. Both ends counted, the CDR3 spans 8 residues. The CDR3: CASSGSGL.

The chain has TRBV5-4 and TRBJ2-3; D ambiguous. Germline loops: CDR1 SGHNT, CDR2 YYREEE (reference sequence). V was shortened by 3 bases and J by 6 bases, with 11 bases between the two germline ends. The CDR3 sequence is 13 residues long. CDR3 coding DNA: TGTGCCAGCAGCTCGACGGGTCTCGATACGCAGTATTTT. This translates into CASSSTGLDTQYF.

This chain connects TRBV18 to TRBJ2-3; D may be TRBD2 (5 bases). The CDR3 consists of 16 residues. Germline V gene sequence: CDR1 KGHSH, CDR2 LQKENI. V gave up 4 bases and J gave up 1 base, with 15 bases separating them. CDR3 region: CASSLAPGERTDTQYF. The CDR3 DNA reads TGTGCCAGCTCACTGGCCCCCGGGGAGCGCACAGATACGCAGTATTTT.